A single sample is the source of the 14 T cell receptor beta chains below, sequenced in a study of T cell responses to AZD1222 COVID-19 vaccine. Clones were sequenced by immunoSEQ multiplex PCR, and TCRdb holds only the in-frame ones, with some missing. The sample lists 110,000 to 150,000 clones, 90% to 95% seen once, with around 3.6% in the top ten. Sample: peripheral blood, taken on day 0 of AZD1222 vaccination. The receptor source for this set is an adult in good health.

The V gene is TRBV27, the J gene TRBJ2-7, with 12 positions matching TRBD1. The CDR3 extends over 16 amino acids. V was pared by 0 bases and J by 6 bases, with 6 bases of the junction left unmatched. Looked up from germline, CDR1 is MNHEY and CDR2 is SMNVEV (reference sequence). CDR3 in amino acids: CASSLSFRDRGREQYF. CDR3 DNA: TGTGCCAGCAGTTTATCGTTCCGGGACAGGGGGCGCGAGCAGTACTTC.

The chain joins TRBV9 to TRBJ2-2; D ambiguous. CDR1 and CDR2 from the germline V gene are SGDLS and YYNGEE. Trimming took 0 bases from V and 2 from J, leaving 11 bases between them. CDR3 size: 16 residues. The CDR3 DNA follows: TGTGCCAGCAGCGTAGCCACTGGGGTAAACACCGGGGAGCTGTTTTTT. Protein: CASSVATGVNTGELFF.

The V call is TRBV5-6, the J call TRBJ1-2; D might be TRBD1 (5 bases). CDR1 is SGHDT and CDR2 is YYEEEE in the germline V gene. Trimming stripped 0 bases from V and 5 bases from J, with 8 bases between. The CDR3 length is 13 residues. The CDR3 spells CASSLGGPYGYTF. The CDR3 bases are TGTGCCAGCAGCTTGGGGGGACCGTATGGCTACACCTTC.

This clone has just one count. The chain recombines TRBV19 with TRBJ1-6; the match to TRBD1 covers 7 bases. This CDR3 is built from 16 residues. From germline, CDR1 is LNHDA and CDR2 SQIVND (reference sequence). After removal of 1 base from V and 7 bases from J, the junction contained 7 bases not matched to a gene. The CDR3 bases are TGTGCCAGTAGTATAGCGACAGGGCCCTCGAATTCACCCCTCCACTTT. Its protein is CASSIATGPSNSPLHF.

This clone was picked up a small number of times. This chain connects TRBV6-5 to TRBJ1-2; D is uncertain. The CDR3 sequence is 12 residues long. V was pared by 5 bases and J by 5 bases, with 9 bases between. CDR1 is MNHEY and CDR2 is SVGAGI in the germline V gene. The CDR3 loop reads CASSRGWYGYTF. The CDR3 nucleotides read TGTGCCAGCAGTCGGGGTTGGTATGGCTACACCTTC.

CDR3: CATSRVGATNEKLFF. The CDR3 DNA sequence: TGTGCCACCAGCAGAGTGGGGGCAACTAATGAAAAACTGTTTTTT. The genes are TRBV15 and TRBJ1-4; weak D call: TRBD1 (5 bases). Germline loops: CDR1 LNHNV, CDR2 YYDKDF (reference sequence). The CDR3 consists of 15 residues. Trimming took off 1 base at V and 0 bases at J, with 6 bases between the two ends.

The J gene is TRBJ1-6, the V gene TRBV19; perhaps TRBD1 as D (5 bases). Between the trimmed V and J ends, which lost 6 bases and 10 bases, there was a span of 28 bases. The CDR3 is made up of 18 amino acids. Per the germline V gene, CDR1 is LNHDA and CDR2 is SQIVND (reference sequence). This chain's CDR3 is CASRSKASGSPGQSPLHF. As DNA, the CDR3 is TGTGCCAGTAGATCGAAGGCCTCAGGGTCCCCGGGCCAATCACCCCTCCACTTT.

The J gene is TRBJ2-1, the V gene TRBV10-2, with TRBD2 matching over 9 bases. Germline loops: CDR1 WSHSY, CDR2 SAAADI. The V segment lost 5 bases and the J segment 12 bases; nucleotides outside the gene matches: 8. There are 13 residues in the CDR3. CDR3 sequence reads: CASSPGLAQGQFF. The CDR3 DNA reads as TGCGCCAGCAGTCCGGGACTAGCTCAGGGGCAGTTCTTC.

The gene calls are TRBV5-1 and TRBJ1-1; D is ambiguous. The V end lost 0 bases, the J end lost 1 base, and 10 bases lay between the germline ends. The V gene's germline CDR1 is SGHRS and CDR2 YFSETQ. This CDR3 contains 15 residues. The CDR3 coding sequence is TGCGCCAGCAGCTTGGAGGCCAGAAAGAACACTGAAGCTTTCTTT. Encoded protein: CASSLEARKNTEAFF.

The chain couples TRBV6-5 to TRBJ1-1; TRBD1 aligns across 7 bases. The CDR3 sequence is 13 residues long. From germline, CDR1 is MNHEY and CDR2 SVGAGI. The V segment lost 2 bases and the J segment 6 bases; nucleotides outside the gene matches: 3. The CDR3 DNA reads as TGTGCCAGCAGTTACAGGGGGCCCGCTGAAGCTTTCTTT. Protein: CASSYRGPAEAFF.

The chain combines TRBV5-1 with TRBJ2-1; no reliable D call. Germline values: CDR1 SGHRS, CDR2 YFSETQ. V lost 0 bases and J 0 bases, leaving 7 bases between the germline ends. CDR3 size: 15 residues. The CDR3 DNA reads TGCGCCAGCAGCTTGGTTAGGAGCTCCTACAATGAGCAGTTCTTC. The encoded protein is CASSLVRSSYNEQFF.

To note about this clone: Other DNA sequences of this sample code for an identical CDR3. The chain links TRBV9 to TRBJ1-5, with D unclear. This CDR3 is built from 14 residues. Per the germline V gene, CDR1 is SGDLS and CDR2 is YYNGEE. Trimming took 3 bases from V and 10 from J, leaving 17 bases between them. The CDR3 loop reads CASSGGMPTEPQHF. The CDR3 DNA follows: TGTGCCAGCAGCGGAGGGATGCCAACGGAACCCCAGCATTTT.

The chain employs TRBV3-1 (or the pseudogene TRBV3-2) and TRBJ2-3, with 11 bases that match TRBD2. V lost 2 bases and J lost 6; bases outside the gene matches: 4. Germline V gene data show CDR1 as LGHDT and CDR2 as YNNKEL (reference sequence). This CDR3 region has 15 residues. For the CDR3, the DNA is TGTGCCAGCAGCCAATGGCTAGCGGGAGGCGATACGCAGTATTTT. It codes for CASSQWLAGGDTQYF.

The chain recombines TRBV12-2 with TRBJ1-5; the table assigns TRBD1, which was not confirmed against the DNA. TRBV12-2 is a pseudogene. This CDR3 comprises 15 residues. In DNA form, the CDR3 reads TGTGCAAGTCGCTTTAGGGGGCTGGGCGATCAGCCCCAGCATTTT. The encoded protein is CASRFRGLGDQPQHF.